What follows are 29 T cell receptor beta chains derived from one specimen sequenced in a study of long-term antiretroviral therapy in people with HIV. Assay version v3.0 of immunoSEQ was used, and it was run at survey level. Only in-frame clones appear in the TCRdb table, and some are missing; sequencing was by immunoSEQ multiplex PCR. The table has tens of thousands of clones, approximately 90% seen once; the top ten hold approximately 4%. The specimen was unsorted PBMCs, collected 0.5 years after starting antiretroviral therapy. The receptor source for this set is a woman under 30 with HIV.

As DNA, the CDR3 is TGTGCCAGTACCACGGACTCTAACTATGGCTACACCTTC. Protein sequence: CASTTDSNYGYTF. The chain has TRBV19 and TRBJ1-2; D gene ambiguous. Trimming pared 7 bases from V and 0 bases from J, leaving 9 bases between. The CDR3 length is 13 residues. The germline V gene encodes CDR1 LNHDA and CDR2 SQIVND (reference sequence). Supplemented by reference TRBV19 and TRBJ1-2, the full variable domain reads DGGITQSPKYLFRKEGQNVTLSCEQNLNHDAMYWYRQDPGQGLRLIYYSQIVNDFQKGDIAEGYSVSREKKESFPLTVTSAQKNPTAFYLCASTTDSNYGYTFGSGTRLTVV.

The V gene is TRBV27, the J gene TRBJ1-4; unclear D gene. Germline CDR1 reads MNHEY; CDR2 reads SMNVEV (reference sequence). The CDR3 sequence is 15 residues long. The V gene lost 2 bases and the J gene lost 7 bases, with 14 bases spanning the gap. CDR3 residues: CASSLGRSRIEKLFF. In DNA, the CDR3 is TGTGCCAGCAGTTTAGGGCGGAGCAGGATTGAAAAACTGTTTTTT.

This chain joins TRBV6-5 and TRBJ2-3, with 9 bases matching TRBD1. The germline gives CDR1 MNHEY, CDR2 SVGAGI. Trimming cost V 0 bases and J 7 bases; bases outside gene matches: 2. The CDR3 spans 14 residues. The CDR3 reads CASSYSTGGNTQYF. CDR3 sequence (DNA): TGTGCCAGCAGTTACTCGACAGGGGGAAATACGCAGTATTTT.

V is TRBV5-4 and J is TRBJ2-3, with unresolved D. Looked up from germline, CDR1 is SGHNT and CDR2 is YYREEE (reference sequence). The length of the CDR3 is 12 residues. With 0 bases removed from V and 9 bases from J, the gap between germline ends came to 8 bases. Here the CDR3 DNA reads TGTGCCAGCAGCTTGGCCGACAAAACGCAGTATTTT. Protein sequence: CASSLADKTQYF.

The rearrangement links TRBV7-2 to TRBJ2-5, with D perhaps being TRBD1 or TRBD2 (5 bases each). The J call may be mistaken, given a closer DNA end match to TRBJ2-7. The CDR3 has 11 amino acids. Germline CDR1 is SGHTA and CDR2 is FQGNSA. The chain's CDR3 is CASSPGAEQYF. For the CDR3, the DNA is TGTGCCAGCAGCCCCGGGGCCGAGCAGTACTTC.

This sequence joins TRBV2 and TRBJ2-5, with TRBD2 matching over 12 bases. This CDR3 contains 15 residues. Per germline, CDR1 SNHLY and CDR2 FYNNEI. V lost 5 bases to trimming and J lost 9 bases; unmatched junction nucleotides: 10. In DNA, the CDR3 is TGTGCCAGCAGTCGACTAGCGGGAGAGGTGGGGGCCCAGTACTTC. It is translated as CASSRLAGEVGAQYF.

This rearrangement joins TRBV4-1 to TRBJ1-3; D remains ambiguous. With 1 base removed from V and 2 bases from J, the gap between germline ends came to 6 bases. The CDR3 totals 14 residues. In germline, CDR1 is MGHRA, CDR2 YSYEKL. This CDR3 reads CASSQGAAGNTIYF. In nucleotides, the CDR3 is TGCGCCAGCAGCCAAGGGGCGGCTGGAAACACCATATATTTT.

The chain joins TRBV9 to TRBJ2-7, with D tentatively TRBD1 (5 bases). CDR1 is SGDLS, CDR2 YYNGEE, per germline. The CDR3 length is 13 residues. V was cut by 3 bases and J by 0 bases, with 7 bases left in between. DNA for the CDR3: TGTGCCAGCAGCGGGACACTCTCCTACGAGCAGTACTTC. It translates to CASSGTLSYEQYF.

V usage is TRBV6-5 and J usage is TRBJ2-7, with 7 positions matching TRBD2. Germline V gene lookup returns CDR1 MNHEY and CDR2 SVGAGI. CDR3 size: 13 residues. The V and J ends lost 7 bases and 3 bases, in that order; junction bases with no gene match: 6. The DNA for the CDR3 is TGTGCCAGCATGAGGGGACTATTCTACGAGCAGTACTTC. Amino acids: CASMRGLFYEQYF.

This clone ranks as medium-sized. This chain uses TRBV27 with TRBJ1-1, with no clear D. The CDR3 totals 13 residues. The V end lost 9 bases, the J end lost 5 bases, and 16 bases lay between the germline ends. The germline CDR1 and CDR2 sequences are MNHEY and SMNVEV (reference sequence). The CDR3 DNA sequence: TGTGCCAGTTCCGACATCCTTGGGACTGAAGCTTTCTTT. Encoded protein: CASSDILGTEAFF.

The CDR3 DNA follows: TGCAGCGTTGGGGGTAGAAACACAGATACGCAGTATTTT. Amino acid sequence: CSVGGRNTDTQYF. V usage is TRBV29-1 and J usage is TRBJ2-3; D remains unclear. Germline lookup yields CDR1 SQVTM and CDR2 ANQGSEA. V was pared by 4 bases and J by 2 bases, with 10 bases between. This CDR3 region has 13 residues.

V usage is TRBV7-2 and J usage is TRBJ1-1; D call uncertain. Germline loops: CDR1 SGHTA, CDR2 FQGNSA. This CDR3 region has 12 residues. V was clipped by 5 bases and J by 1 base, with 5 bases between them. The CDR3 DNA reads TGTGCCAGCAGCCATCGGAACACTGAAGCTTTCTTT. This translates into CASSHRNTEAFF.

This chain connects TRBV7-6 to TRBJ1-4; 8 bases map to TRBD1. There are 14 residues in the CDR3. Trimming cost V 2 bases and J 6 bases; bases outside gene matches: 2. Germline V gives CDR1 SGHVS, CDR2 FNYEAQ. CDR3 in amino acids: CASSLTQGDEKLFF. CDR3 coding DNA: TGTGCCAGCAGCTTAACACAGGGGGATGAAAAACTGTTTTTT.

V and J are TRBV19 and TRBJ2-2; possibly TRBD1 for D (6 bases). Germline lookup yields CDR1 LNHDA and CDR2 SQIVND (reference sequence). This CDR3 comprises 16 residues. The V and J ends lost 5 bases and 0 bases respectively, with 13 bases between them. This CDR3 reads CASSAMTGSNTGELFF. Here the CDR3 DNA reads TGTGCCAGTAGTGCTATGACAGGATCGAACACCGGGGAGCTGTTTTTT.

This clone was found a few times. The CDR3 reads CASSLDGGANTGELFF. CDR3 in DNA: TGTGCCAGCAGCCTTGACGGGGGCGCGAACACCGGGGAGCTGTTTTTT. The chain joins TRBV7-3 to TRBJ2-2, with D perhaps given as TRBD1 or TRBD2 (6 bases each). The CDR3 consists of 16 residues. V lost 5 bases and J lost 0, with 13 bases in between. In germline, CDR1 is SGHTA, CDR2 FQGTGA. Full variable domain (missing parts from reference TRBV7-3 and TRBJ2-2): GAGVSQTPSNKVTEKGKYVELRCDPISGHTALYWYRQSLGQGPEFLIYFQGTGAADDSGLPNDRFFAVRPEGSVSTLKIQRTERGDSAVYLCASSLDGGANTGELFFGEGSRLTVL.

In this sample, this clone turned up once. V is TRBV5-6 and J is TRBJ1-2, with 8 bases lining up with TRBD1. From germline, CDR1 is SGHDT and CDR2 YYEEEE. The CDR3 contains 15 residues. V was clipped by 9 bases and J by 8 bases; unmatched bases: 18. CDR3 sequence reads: CATAGERTGRRGYTF. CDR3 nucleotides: TGTGCCACCGCAGGGGAGCGGACAGGGCGGAGGGGCTACACCTTC.

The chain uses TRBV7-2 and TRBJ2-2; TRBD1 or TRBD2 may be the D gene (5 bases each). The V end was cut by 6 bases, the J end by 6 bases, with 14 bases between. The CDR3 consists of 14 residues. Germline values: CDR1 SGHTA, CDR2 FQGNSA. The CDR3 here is CASSTGRQPGELFF. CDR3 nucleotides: TGTGCCAGCAGTACGGGACGCCAGCCCGGGGAGCTGTTTTTT.

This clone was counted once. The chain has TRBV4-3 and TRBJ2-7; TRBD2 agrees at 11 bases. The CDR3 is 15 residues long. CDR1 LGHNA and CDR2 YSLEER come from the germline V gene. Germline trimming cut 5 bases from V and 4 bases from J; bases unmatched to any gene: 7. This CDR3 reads CASSITSGSIYEQYF. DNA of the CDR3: TGCGCCAGCAGCATAACTAGCGGGAGTATTTACGAGCAGTACTTC.

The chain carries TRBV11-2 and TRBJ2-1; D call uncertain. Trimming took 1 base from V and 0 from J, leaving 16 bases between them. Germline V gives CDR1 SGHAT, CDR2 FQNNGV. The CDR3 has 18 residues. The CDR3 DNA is TGTGCCAGCAGCTTAGGAAGAAAGACGACGAGCTCCTACAATGAGCAGTTCTTC. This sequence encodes CASSLGRKTTSSYNEQFF.

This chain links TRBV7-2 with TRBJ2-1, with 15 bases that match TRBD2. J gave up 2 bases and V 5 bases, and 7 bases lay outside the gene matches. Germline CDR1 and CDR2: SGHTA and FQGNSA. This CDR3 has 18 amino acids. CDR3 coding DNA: TGTGCCAGCAGCACGGGACTAGCGGGAGGTCGTGCCTACAATGAGCAGTTCTTC. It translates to CASSTGLAGGRAYNEQFF.

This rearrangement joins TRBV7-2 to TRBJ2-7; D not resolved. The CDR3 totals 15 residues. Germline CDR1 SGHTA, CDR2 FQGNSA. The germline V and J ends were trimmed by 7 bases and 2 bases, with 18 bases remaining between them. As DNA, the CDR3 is TGTGCCAGCACCTGGAGTTCGGGCAATACCTACGAGCAGTACTTC. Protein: CASTWSSGNTYEQYF.

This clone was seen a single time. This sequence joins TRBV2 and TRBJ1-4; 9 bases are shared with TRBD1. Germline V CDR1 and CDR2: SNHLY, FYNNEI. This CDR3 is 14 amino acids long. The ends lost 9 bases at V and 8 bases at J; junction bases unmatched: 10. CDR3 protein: CASDEDRGAEKLFF. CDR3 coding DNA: TGTGCCAGTGACGAGGACAGGGGTGCCGAAAAACTGTTTTTT.

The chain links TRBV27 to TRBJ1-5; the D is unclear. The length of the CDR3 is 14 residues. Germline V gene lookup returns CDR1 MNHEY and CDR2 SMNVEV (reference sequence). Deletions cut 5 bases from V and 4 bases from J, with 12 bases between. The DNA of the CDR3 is TGTGCCAGCAGTCTCTACAGTGAAAATCAGCCCCAGCATTTT. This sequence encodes CASSLYSENQPQHF.

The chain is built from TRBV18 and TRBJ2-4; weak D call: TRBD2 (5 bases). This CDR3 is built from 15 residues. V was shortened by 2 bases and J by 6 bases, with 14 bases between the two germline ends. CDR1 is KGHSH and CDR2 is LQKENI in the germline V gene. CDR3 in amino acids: CASSPNEGVGNIQYF. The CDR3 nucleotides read TGTGCCAGCTCACCAAACGAGGGAGTCGGAAACATTCAGTACTTC.

The CDR3 DNA reads as TGTGCCAGCAGCCCTGCACAGGCAAACATTCAGTACTTC. Protein: CASSPAQANIQYF. The chain has TRBV6-6 and TRBJ2-4, with D perhaps matching TRBD1 (5 bases). Germline loops: CDR1 MNHNY, CDR2 SVGAGI (reference sequence). The length of the CDR3 is 13 residues. Trimming took off 6 bases at V and 6 bases at J, with 12 bases between the two ends.

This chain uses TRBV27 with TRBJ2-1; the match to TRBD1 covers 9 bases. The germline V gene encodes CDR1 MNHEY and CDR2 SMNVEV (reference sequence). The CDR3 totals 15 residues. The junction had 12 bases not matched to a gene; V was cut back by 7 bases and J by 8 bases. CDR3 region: CASTQQGASFDEQFF. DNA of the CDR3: TGTGCCAGCACCCAACAGGGGGCCTCTTTTGATGAGCAGTTCTTC.

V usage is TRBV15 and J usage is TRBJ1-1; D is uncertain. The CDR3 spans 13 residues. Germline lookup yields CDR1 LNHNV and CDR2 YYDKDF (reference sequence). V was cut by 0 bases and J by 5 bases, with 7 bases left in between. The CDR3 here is CATSREVGTEAFF. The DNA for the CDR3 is TGTGCCACCAGCAGAGAGGTGGGTACTGAAGCTTTCTTT.

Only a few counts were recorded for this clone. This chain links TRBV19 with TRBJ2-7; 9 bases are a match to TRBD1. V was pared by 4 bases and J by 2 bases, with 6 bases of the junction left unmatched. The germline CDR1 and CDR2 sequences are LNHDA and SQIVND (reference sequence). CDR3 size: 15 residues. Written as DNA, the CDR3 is TGTGCCAGTAGTAAGGACAGGGGACTGGCCTACGAGCAGTACTTC. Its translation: CASSKDRGLAYEQYF.

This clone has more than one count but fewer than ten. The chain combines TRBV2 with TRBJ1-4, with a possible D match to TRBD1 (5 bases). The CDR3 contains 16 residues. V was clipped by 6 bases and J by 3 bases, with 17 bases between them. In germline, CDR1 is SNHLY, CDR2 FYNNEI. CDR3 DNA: TGTGCCAGCAGGGAACCCCCGGGACGGCCTAATGAAAAACTGTTTTTT. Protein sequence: CASREPPGRPNEKLFF.